What follows are 4 T cell receptor beta chains derived from one specimen sequenced in a study of T cells in Graves' hyperthyroidism and ophthalmopathy. Template material for amplifying TCR beta CDR3 regions consisted of RNA transcripts. Using the HTBI primer set, a first-round RT-PCR was run on the TCR CDR3. TCRdb independently ran MiXCR on the multiplex PCR reads; one entry per CDR3 protein. This sample carries hundreds of thousands of distinct CDR3 sequences, roughly 14% of them seen once, and the ten largest clones take under 15%. The sequenced material came from blood. All receptors derive from a woman aged 50 to 60 with Graves' ophthalmopathy.

The gene calls are TRBV19 and TRBJ2-1, with a tentative D call TRBD1 (5 bases). The germline V and J ends were trimmed by 0 bases and 5 bases, with 11 bases remaining between them. This CDR3 comprises 15 residues. The germline gives CDR1 LNHDA, CDR2 SQIVND (reference sequence). CDR3 loop: CASSIDRGHNNEQFF. CDR3 bases: TGTGCCAGTAGTATAGATCGAGGACACAACAATGAGCAGTTCTTC.

This chain connects TRBV5-1 to TRBJ1-6; no definite D call. Germline loops: CDR1 SGHRS, CDR2 YFSETQ. This CDR3 region has 17 residues. V lost 0 bases and J 0 bases, leaving 10 bases between the germline ends. The CDR3 DNA is TGCGCCAGCAGCTTGGGACGCCAGAGCTCCTATAATTCACCCCTCCACTTT. It translates to CASSLGRQSSYNSPLHF.

This sequence joins TRBV20-1 and TRBJ2-3; 9 bases match TRBD2. CDR1 and CDR2 (germline): DFQATT, SNEGSKA (reference sequence). The CDR3 runs 16 residues. V was clipped by 6 bases and J by 2 bases; unmatched bases: 12. As DNA, the CDR3 is TGCAGTGCACCAATTAGCGGGAGAAGCACCACAGATACGCAGTATTTT. This codes for CSAPISGRSTTDTQYF.

Ten or more counts support this clonotype. The V and J genes are TRBV28 and TRBJ2-5, with 9 nucleotides matching TRBD2. CDR1 is MDHEN, CDR2 SYDVKM, per germline. The CDR3 is 16 amino acids. The V gene end was trimmed by 6 bases and the J gene end by 2 bases; junction bases not matched to a gene: 10. In DNA, the CDR3 is TGTGCCAGCAGACTCAAACGACTAGCGGAACAAGAGACCCAGTACTTC. This sequence encodes CASRLKRLAEQETQYF.